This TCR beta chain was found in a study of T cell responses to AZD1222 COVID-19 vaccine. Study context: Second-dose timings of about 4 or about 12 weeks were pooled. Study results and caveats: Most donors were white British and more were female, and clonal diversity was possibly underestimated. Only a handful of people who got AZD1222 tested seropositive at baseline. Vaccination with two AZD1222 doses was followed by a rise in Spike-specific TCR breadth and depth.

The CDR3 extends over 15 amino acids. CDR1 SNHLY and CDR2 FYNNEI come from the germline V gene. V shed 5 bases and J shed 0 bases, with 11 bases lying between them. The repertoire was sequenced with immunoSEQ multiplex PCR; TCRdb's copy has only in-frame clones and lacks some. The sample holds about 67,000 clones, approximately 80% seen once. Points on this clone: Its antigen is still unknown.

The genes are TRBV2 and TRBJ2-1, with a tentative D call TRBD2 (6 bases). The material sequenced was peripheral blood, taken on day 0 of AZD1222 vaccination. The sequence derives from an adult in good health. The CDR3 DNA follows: TGTGCCAGCAGTAAGGGTAGCGGCTCCTACAATGAGCAGTTCTTC. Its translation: CASSKGSGSYNEQFF.